This entry lists 29 T cell receptor beta chains sequenced from one sample in a study of cytomegalovirus exposure and HLA in healthy donors. The primer mix had 60 Vbeta and 13 Jbeta primers. Using immunoSEQ multiplex PCR, the repertoire was profiled, and TCRdb retains in-frame clones only, with some absent. Among 150,000 to 200,000 clones listed, around 90% were seen once. The sample taken for sequencing was PBMCs. The receptors shown here come from a boy aged 2 to 9 in good health and CMV-seronegative.

This chain uses TRBV2 with TRBJ2-1, with 7 bases aligning to TRBD2. The CDR3 has 13 amino acids. Germline-derived CDR1 and CDR2 are SNHLY and FYNNEI. Trimming took 7 bases from V and 16 from J; bases not matched to a gene: 16. For the CDR3, the DNA is TGTGCCAGCAAAGTACAATTAGGGACTATCCTCTTCTTC. Its translation: CASKVQLGTILFF.

The chain couples TRBV7-6 to TRBJ1-1; a weak D match, TRBD1 (6 bases). The CDR3 is made up of 14 amino acids. Germline CDR1 and CDR2: SGHVS and FNYEAQ. Trimming shortened V by 4 bases and J by 6 bases, and 15 bases separated the two germline ends. CDR3 DNA: TGTGCCAGCAGCTCCCCAGGGGAGAGCTCTGAAGCTTTCTTT. Residues: CASSSPGESSEAFF. The entire variable domain, with the rest obtained from reference TRBV7-6 and TRBJ1-1, is as follows: GAGVSQSPRYKVTKRGQDVALRCDPISGHVSLYWYRQALGQGPEFLTYFNYEAQQDKSGLPNDRFSAERPEGSISTLTIQRTEQRDSAMYRCASSSPGESSEAFFGQGTRLTVV.

The chain joins TRBV5-1 to TRBJ2-1, with 7 bases lining up with TRBD2. The trim removed 0 bases at V and 3 bases at J, leaving 9 bases unmatched. The germline V gene has CDR1 SGHRS and CDR2 YFSETQ. The CDR3 sequence is 17 residues long. The CDR3 bases are TGCGCCAGCAGCTTGGTGGCTAGCGGAGGGAGCTACAATGAGCAGTTCTTC. This sequence encodes CASSLVASGGSYNEQFF.

This chain links TRBV6-1 with TRBJ1-4; no definite D call. The V end was cut by 4 bases, the J end by 5 bases, with 20 bases between. The CDR3 is 17 residues long. The germline CDR1 and CDR2 sequences are MNHNS and SASEGT. CDR3 sequence: CASSAGDLSPYNEKLFF. CDR3 sequence (DNA): TGTGCCAGCAGTGCGGGAGACCTCAGCCCTTACAATGAAAAACTGTTTTTT.

This clone was seen a single time. The chain carries TRBV5-1 and TRBJ2-5, with D unclear. The CDR3 contains 15 residues. The ends were cut back, 1 base at V and 2 bases at J, with 12 bases in the middle. Per germline, CDR1 SGHRS and CDR2 YFSETQ. The CDR3 reads CASSLLSPGQETQYF. For the CDR3, the DNA is TGCGCCAGCAGCTTGTTATCCCCAGGTCAAGAGACCCAGTACTTC.

This clone was observed a few times. The V gene is TRBV28, the J gene TRBJ2-2, with a possible D match to TRBD1 (5 bases). V lost 2 bases, J lost 3 bases, and 13 bases lay in between. Germline-derived CDR1 and CDR2 are MDHEN and SYDVKM. The CDR3 has 16 amino acids. The CDR3 protein is CASSLLGVGDTGELFF. The CDR3 DNA sequence: TGTGCCAGCAGTTTACTAGGGGTTGGGGACACCGGGGAGCTGTTTTTT.

The V gene is TRBV5-4, the J gene TRBJ1-1; D is uncertain. Germline V gene sequence: CDR1 SGHNT, CDR2 YYREEE (reference sequence). V lost 4 bases and J 2 bases, leaving 12 bases between the germline ends. The CDR3 has 14 residues. The CDR3 nucleotides read TGTGCCAGCAGCCCAGTTATGGTCAACACTGAAGCTTTCTTT. Translated: CASSPVMVNTEAFF.

Worth noting for this clone: Other DNA sequences in the sample encode the same CDR3. The J gene is TRBJ2-7, the V gene TRBV7-2; 10 positions match TRBD2. Germline lookup yields CDR1 SGHTA and CDR2 FQGNSA. This CDR3 has 13 residues. Trimming at V came to 4 bases and at J to 6 bases, leaving 3 bases not matched to a gene. Here the CDR3 DNA reads TGTGCCAGCAGCTCTAGGACTAGCGGCGAGCAGTACTTC. It translates to CASSSRTSGEQYF.

Details on this clone: A junction end diverges from the germline sequence, so it may reflect a read error. The chain links TRBV7-9 to TRBJ1-2; D is undetermined. Germline V gene lookup returns CDR1 SEHNR and CDR2 FQNEAQ (reference sequence). This CDR3 has 13 residues. The CDR3 loop is CSSSTAQHYGYTF. In DNA form, the CDR3 reads TGTTCCAGCAGCACGGCACAGCACTATGGCTACACCTTC.

The V call is TRBV5-1, the J call TRBJ1-6; tentatively, D is TRBD1 (5 bases). The CDR3 covers 15 residues. Germline CDR1 is SGHRS and CDR2 is YFSETQ. V lost 3 bases to trimming and J lost 7 bases, with 14 bases between them. The CDR3 DNA reads as TGCGCCAGCAGCTCCCGGGGACTAGGGAATTCACCCCTCCACTTT. It translates to CASSSRGLGNSPLHF.

V is TRBV27 and J is TRBJ1-4; D uncertain. Deletions cut 2 bases from V and 1 base from J, with 5 bases between. The CDR3 contains 14 residues. Germline V gene lookup returns CDR1 MNHEY and CDR2 SMNVEV (reference sequence). The DNA for the CDR3 is TGTGCCAGCAGTTTACGGGGAACTAATGAAAAACTGTTTTTT. The encoded protein is CASSLRGTNEKLFF.

The rearrangement uses TRBV12-1 and TRBJ2-1; the tabulated D call, TRBD1, remains unverified against the DNA. TRBV12-1 is an annotated pseudogene. The CDR3 is 24 residues long. CDR3 amino acids: CASSFYRRIHPGQGPLSSYNEQFF. In DNA form, the CDR3 reads TGTGCCAGCAGCTTCTACCGGAGAATTCATCCGGGACAGGGACCCCTGAGCTCCTACAATGAGCAGTTCTTC.

This rearrangement joins TRBV30 to TRBJ2-1; D is uncertain. V was cut by 0 bases and J by 5 bases, with 8 bases left in between. The CDR3 has 13 amino acids. Germline CDR1 reads GTSNPN; CDR2 reads SVGIG (reference sequence). CDR3 loop: CAWSVRRDNEQFF. The DNA for the CDR3 is TGTGCCTGGAGTGTACGCCGAGACAATGAGCAGTTCTTC.

The J gene is TRBJ2-1, the V gene TRBV5-4; 9 nucleotides line up with TRBD1. V lost 3 bases, J lost 7 bases, and 5 bases stayed unmatched. The V gene's germline CDR1 is SGHNT and CDR2 YYREEE (reference sequence). CDR3 size: 14 residues. DNA for the CDR3: TGTGCCAGCAGCTCACGGACAGGGGTAAATGAGCAGTTCTTC. Encoded protein: CASSSRTGVNEQFF.

The genes are TRBV27 and TRBJ2-3, with TRBD2 matching over 11 bases. V shed 3 bases and J 3 bases; nucleotides not matched to a gene: 5. The germline gives CDR1 MNHEY, CDR2 SMNVEV (reference sequence). This CDR3 comprises 16 residues. CDR3 DNA: TGTGCCAGCAGTTTGTCGACTAGCGGGGCGACAGATACGCAGTATTTT. Its protein product is CASSLSTSGATDTQYF.

The chain has TRBV30 and TRBJ1-6; TRBD1 is a possible D gene (6 bases). V was trimmed by 3 bases and J by 7 bases, leaving 13 bases between them. The CDR3 runs to 14 residues. In germline, CDR1 is GTSNPN, CDR2 SVGIG (reference sequence). The CDR3 nucleotides are TGTGCCTGGAGCTGGGGGCAGGGGAATTCACCCCTCCACTTT. As protein: CAWSWGQGNSPLHF.

This clone is a singleton in its sample. This chain joins TRBV5-1 and TRBJ1-3; 7 positions match TRBD1. This CDR3 is built from 18 residues. Germline CDR1 SGHRS, CDR2 YFSETQ. V gave up 4 bases and J gave up 0 bases; unmatched junction bases: 13. CDR3 region: CASSPRQGVGASGNTIYF. The DNA for the CDR3 is TGCGCCAGCAGCCCCCGACAGGGTGTGGGAGCCTCTGGAAACACCATATATTTT.

The chain links TRBV11-2 to TRBJ1-4; tentative D call: TRBD1 (6 bases). V lost 8 bases to trimming and J lost 0 bases, with 13 bases between them. Germline CDR1 SGHAT, CDR2 FQNNGV. The CDR3 totals 15 residues. The CDR3 region has the DNA TGTGCCAGCGGCAACAGGGTTGCAACTAATGAAAAACTGTTTTTT. Its protein product is CASGNRVATNEKLFF. Together with reference TRBV11-2 and TRBJ1-4, the CDR3 gives the full variable domain: EAGVAQSPRYKIIEKRQSVAFWCNPISGHATLYWYQQILGQGPKLLIQFQNNGVVDDSQLPKDRFSAERLKGVDSTLKIQPAKLEDSAVYLCASGNRVATNEKLFFGSGTQLSVL.

The chain couples TRBV27 to TRBJ2-6; D unresolved. CDR1 is MNHEY and CDR2 is SMNVEV in the germline V gene (reference sequence). V shed 6 bases and J shed 2 bases, with 5 bases lying between them. This CDR3 has 13 residues. CDR3 sequence: CASRPAGANVLTF. The CDR3 DNA reads TGTGCCAGCAGACCAGCTGGGGCCAACGTCCTGACTTTC.

V and J are TRBV7-9 and TRBJ1-2; D gene unclear. Germline assignment: CDR1 SEHNR and CDR2 FQNEAQ (reference sequence). CDR3 length equals 12 residues. The V end lost 3 bases, the J end lost 4 bases, and 6 bases lay between the germline ends. This CDR3 is CASSLGLYGYTF. The CDR3, as DNA: TGTGCCAGCAGCTTGGGCCTCTATGGCTACACCTTC. The full variable domain, in which reference TRBV7-9 and TRBJ1-2 provide the parts outside the CDR3, is DTGVSQNPRHKITKRGQNVTFRCDPISEHNRLYWYRQTLGQGPEFLTYFQNEAQLEKSRLLSDRFSAERPKGSFSTLEIQRTEQGDSAMYLCASSLGLYGYTFGSGTRLTVV.

The J gene is TRBJ2-5, the V gene TRBV5-1, with unresolved D. Germline loops: CDR1 SGHRS, CDR2 YFSETQ. The V end was cut by 0 bases, the J end by 9 bases, with 18 bases between. The CDR3 spans 15 residues. The CDR3 loop is CASSLELATRNSQYF. The DNA of the CDR3 is TGCGCCAGCAGCTTGGAACTCGCCACGAGGAATTCCCAGTACTTC.

This clone was picked up one time. The V gene is TRBV5-1, the J gene TRBJ2-1; 8 bases map to TRBD1. CDR1 is SGHRS, CDR2 YFSETQ, per germline. V lost 3 bases, J lost 0 bases, and 14 bases stayed unmatched. CDR3 size: 19 residues. This CDR3 is CASSSQGQVWGGSYNEQFF. CDR3 sequence (DNA): TGCGCCAGCAGCTCCCAGGGACAGGTTTGGGGAGGCTCCTACAATGAGCAGTTCTTC.

The CDR3 sequence is CASSIGGTSGRGGSYEQYF. CDR3 bases: TGTGCCAGTAGTATTGGCGGGACTAGCGGGAGAGGGGGCTCCTACGAGCAGTACTTC. This rearrangement joins TRBV19 to TRBJ2-7, with 14 bases aligning to TRBD2. The V and J ends lost 3 bases and 0 bases, in that order; junction bases with no gene match: 10. Per the germline V gene, CDR1 is LNHDA and CDR2 is SQIVND (reference sequence). This CDR3 has 19 residues.

The V and J genes are TRBV15 and TRBJ2-7; no reliable D call. Between the trimmed V and J ends, which lost 3 bases and 0 bases, there was a span of 12 bases. This CDR3 has 15 residues. Germline values: CDR1 LNHNV, CDR2 YYDKDF (reference sequence). CDR3 sequence reads: CATSSGAGYSYEQYF. Here the CDR3 DNA reads TGTGCCACCAGCAGCGGAGCCGGGTACTCCTACGAGCAGTACTTC.

This sequence joins TRBV27 and TRBJ2-5; 10 bases fit TRBD2. The CDR3 runs to 16 residues. Germline assignment: CDR1 MNHEY and CDR2 SMNVEV (reference sequence). V gave up 4 bases and J gave up 3 bases; unmatched junction bases: 8. The CDR3 nucleotides read TGTGCCAGCAGTTCCCGATCTGGACTAGCGGAAGAGACCCAGTACTTC. Residues: CASSSRSGLAEETQYF.

The V and J genes are TRBV6-1 and TRBJ2-3; 9 bases are shared with TRBD2. The trim removed 11 bases at V and 1 base at J, leaving 4 bases unmatched. This CDR3 has 13 residues. The germline V gene encodes CDR1 MNHNS and CDR2 SASEGT. Here the CDR3 DNA reads TGTGCCGGCCGGACTAGCGGCACAGATACGCAGTATTTT. This codes for CAGRTSGTDTQYF.

This clone was picked up a small number of times. The chain recombines TRBV5-1 with TRBJ1-5; D is undetermined. Per germline, CDR1 SGHRS and CDR2 YFSETQ. V was trimmed by 5 bases and J by 4 bases, leaving 4 bases between them. CDR3 size: 11 residues. The CDR3 here is CASRTNQPQHF. In DNA, the CDR3 is TGCGCCAGCAGAACAAATCAGCCCCAGCATTTT.

The chain has TRBV5-6 and TRBJ2-5; a weak D match, TRBD2 (5 bases). Germline loops: CDR1 SGHDT, CDR2 YYEEEE. This CDR3 is built from 14 residues. V was trimmed by 4 bases and J by 5 bases, leaving 15 bases between them. As DNA, the CDR3 is TGTGCCAGCAGCCAGTACGGGGTCTTGGAGACCCAGTACTTC. Translated: CASSQYGVLETQYF.

The rearrangement links TRBV5-1 to TRBJ2-7; 7 nucleotides agree with TRBD1. From germline, CDR1 is SGHRS and CDR2 YFSETQ. Trimming took 5 bases from V and 5 from J; bases not matched to a gene: 10. The length of the CDR3 is 14 residues. CDR3 in DNA: TGCGCCAGCAGTTATGGACAGGAAGGGGACGAGCAGTACTTC. Amino acid sequence: CASSYGQEGDEQYF.